These 15 T cell receptor beta chains share one sample of origin, sequenced in a study of cytotoxic CD8 clonotypes in ibrutinib-treated CLL. The table came from immunoSEQ multiplex PCR; TCRdb's copy has only in-frame clones and leaves some out. This sample has roughly 200,000 clones, with approximately 68% found just once. Here the sequenced sample was PBMCs, taken after 24 months of ibrutinib treatment. Source of these receptors: a human donor with chronic lymphocytic leukemia.

The CDR3 loop reads CASSPRDRGFTDTQYF. CDR3 nucleotide sequence: TGCGCCAGCAGCCCCCGGGACAGGGGGTTCACAGATACGCAGTATTTT. The rearrangement uses TRBV4-1 and TRBJ2-3, with TRBD1 matching 11 bases. The CDR3 loop spans 16 amino acids. The germline V gene encodes CDR1 MGHRA and CDR2 YSYEKL. Unmatched junction bases numbered 5, after V lost 4 bases and J lost 2 bases.

This clone was seen once. The rearrangement uses TRBV19 and TRBJ2-1; maybe TRBD2 (5 bases). Germline lookup yields CDR1 LNHDA and CDR2 SQIVND (reference sequence). The CDR3 extends over 16 amino acids. V lost 3 bases and J lost 7, with 19 bases in between. The CDR3 coding sequence is TGTGCCAGTAGTATTGGTCTGGGAGACCCAAATAATGAGCAGTTCTTC. Amino acids: CASSIGLGDPNNEQFF.

This clone has just a few counts. The V and J genes are TRBV19 and TRBJ2-3; D is uncertain. The germline V and J ends were trimmed by 5 bases and 7 bases, with 22 bases remaining between them. The CDR3 has 16 residues. Germline V gives CDR1 LNHDA, CDR2 SQIVND (reference sequence). The CDR3 nucleotides are TGTGCCAGTAGTTTGACGAACTATCTCCCCTCACATACGCAGTATTTT. Protein: CASSLTNYLPSHTQYF.

This chain uses TRBV2 with TRBJ2-3; 9 nucleotides line up with TRBD1. This CDR3 comprises 16 residues. Germline assignment: CDR1 SNHLY and CDR2 FYNNEI. The trim removed 5 bases at V and 1 base at J, leaving 7 bases unmatched. CDR3 nucleotides: TGTGCCAGCAGTAAGGCGTGGACAGGGGGCACAGATACGCAGTATTTT. This gives the protein CASSKAWTGGTDTQYF.

This clone was recorded a few times. The V and J genes are TRBV11-2 and TRBJ2-7; D remains ambiguous. This CDR3 is 12 amino acids long. V was trimmed by 1 base and J by 1 base, leaving 2 bases between them. Germline CDR1 reads SGHAT; CDR2 reads FQNNGV. CDR3 residues: CASSLGSYEQYF. In DNA form, the CDR3 reads TGTGCCAGCAGCTTAGGGTCCTACGAGCAGTACTTC.

This clone was observed a few times. The chain couples TRBV27 to TRBJ1-5; D is uncertain. The length of the CDR3 is 13 residues. V was shortened by 3 bases and J by 3 bases, with 6 bases between the two germline ends. CDR1 is MNHEY, CDR2 SMNVEV, per germline (reference sequence). The CDR3 bases are TGTGCCAGCAGTTTGAGGTACAATCAGCCCCAGCATTTT. Translated, it gives CASSLRYNQPQHF.

This clone appeared a single time. The V gene is TRBV15, the J gene TRBJ2-7; TRBD1 agrees at 7 bases. From germline, CDR1 is LNHNV and CDR2 YYDKDF (reference sequence). V lost 3 bases, J lost 3 bases, and 5 bases stayed unmatched. The CDR3 is 14 amino acids. CDR3 region: CATSSATGYYEQYF. CDR3 nucleotide sequence: TGTGCCACCAGCAGTGCGACAGGGTACTACGAGCAGTACTTC. The full variable domain, rest sourced from reference TRBV15 and TRBJ2-7, is DAMVIQNPRYQVTQFGKPVTLSCSQTLNHNVMYWYQQKSSQAPKLLFHYYDKDFNNEADTPDNFQSRRPNTSFCFLDIRSPGLGDTAMYLCATSSATGYYEQYFGPGTRLTVT.

This clone was seen only once. Here the CDR3 DNA reads TGTGCCAGCAGTCAGCGACGGGACACTAGCTACGAGCAGTACTTC. Amino acids: CASSQRRDTSYEQYF. The chain has TRBV6-5 and TRBJ2-7, with a possible D match to TRBD1 (6 bases). The CDR3 spans 15 residues. V lost 5 bases, J lost 3 bases, and 17 bases lay in between. CDR1 MNHEY and CDR2 SVGAGI come from the germline V gene.

The chain employs TRBV15 and TRBJ2-1; D is possibly TRBD2 (6 bases). V was clipped by 0 bases and J by 2 bases, with 11 bases between them. The germline gives CDR1 LNHNV, CDR2 YYDKDF (reference sequence). This CDR3 is built from 16 residues. CDR3 coding DNA: TGTGCCACCAGCAGAGAGATCAGCGGGCCCTACAATGAGCAGTTCTTC. Encoded protein: CATSREISGPYNEQFF.

In this sample, this clone turned up once. The rearrangement links TRBV6-1 to TRBJ2-7; D call uncertain. The V end lost 2 bases, the J end lost 6 bases, and 8 bases lay between the germline ends. The CDR3 has 12 amino acids. Germline V gene lookup returns CDR1 MNHNS and CDR2 SASEGT. CDR3 in amino acids: CASSERVFEQYF. The CDR3 bases are TGTGCCAGCAGTGAAAGGGTTTTCGAGCAGTACTTC.

This clone was found a few times. This chain uses TRBV7-8 with TRBJ1-1, with 7 bases fitting TRBD1. Trimming removed 7 bases from V and 0 bases from J; junction bases left unmatched: 5. The V gene's germline CDR1 is SGHVS and CDR2 FQNEAQ. The CDR3 spans 14 residues. This chain's CDR3 is CASTTGIMNTEAFF. The CDR3 bases are TGTGCCAGCACGACAGGGATCATGAACACTGAAGCTTTCTTT.

The chain links TRBV7-6 to TRBJ1-1, with D possibly matching TRBD1 (5 bases). Germline CDR1 is SGHVS and CDR2 is FNYEAQ. The CDR3 spans 14 residues. Trimming cost V 0 bases and J 5 bases, with 10 bases left between them. In nucleotides, the CDR3 is TGTGCCAGCAGCTTAGCGCCCGGGGGGACTGAAGCTTTCTTT. This gives the protein CASSLAPGGTEAFF.

This clone was counted a single time. This chain joins TRBV5-1 and TRBJ2-7; 13 nucleotides agree with TRBD2. This CDR3 has 15 amino acids. After removal of 4 bases from V and 1 base from J, the junction contained 2 bases not matched to a gene. Germline V gene data show CDR1 as SGHRS and CDR2 as YFSETQ. DNA for the CDR3: TGCGCCAGCAGCACGACTAGCGGGAGGTCCTACGAGCAGTACTTC. It encodes CASSTTSGRSYEQYF. Drawing the rest from reference TRBV5-1 and TRBJ2-7, the complete variable domain is KAGVTQTPRYLIKTRGQQVTLSCSPISGHRSVSWYQQTPGQGLQFLFEYFSETQRNKGNFPGRFSGRQFSNSRSEMNVSTLELGDSALYLCASSTTSGRSYEQYFGPGTRLTVT.

The rearrangement links TRBV11-2 to TRBJ2-2, with 7 nucleotides matching TRBD1. Trimming took 5 bases from V and 3 from J; bases not matched to a gene: 6. Germline V gene data show CDR1 as SGHAT and CDR2 as FQNNGV. The CDR3 covers 15 residues. CDR3 in DNA: TGTGCCAGCAGCCGTTACAGGGGAGACACCGGGGAGCTGTTTTTT. This sequence encodes CASSRYRGDTGELFF. The whole variable domain, remainder taken from reference TRBV11-2 and TRBJ2-2, is EAGVAQSPRYKIIEKRQSVAFWCNPISGHATLYWYQQILGQGPKLLIQFQNNGVVDDSQLPKDRFSAERLKGVDSTLKIQPAKLEDSAVYLCASSRYRGDTGELFFGEGSRLTVL.

The J gene is TRBJ2-1, the V gene TRBV30; D gene ambiguous. V gave up 3 bases and J gave up 0 bases, with 6 bases separating them. This CDR3 is 13 amino acids long. Germline-derived CDR1 and CDR2 are GTSNPN and SVGIG (reference sequence). CDR3 region: CAWSLGSYNEQFF. DNA of the CDR3: TGTGCCTGGAGCCTGGGCTCCTACAATGAGCAGTTCTTC. Looking up the rest from reference TRBV30 and TRBJ2-1 gives the full variable domain: SQTIHQWPATLVQPVGSPLSLECTVEGTSNPNLYWYRQAAGRGLQLLFYSVGIGQISSEVPQNLSASRPQDRQFILSSKKLLLSDSGFYLCAWSLGSYNEQFFGPGTRLTVL.